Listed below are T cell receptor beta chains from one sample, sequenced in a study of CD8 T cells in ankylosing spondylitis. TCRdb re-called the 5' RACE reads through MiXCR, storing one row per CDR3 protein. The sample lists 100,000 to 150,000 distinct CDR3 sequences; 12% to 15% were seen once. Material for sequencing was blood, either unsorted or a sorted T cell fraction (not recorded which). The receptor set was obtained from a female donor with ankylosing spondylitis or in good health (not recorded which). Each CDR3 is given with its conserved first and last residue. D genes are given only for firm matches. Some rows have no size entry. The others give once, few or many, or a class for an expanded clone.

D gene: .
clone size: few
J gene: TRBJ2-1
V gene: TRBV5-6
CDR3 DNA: TGTGCCAGCAGCCCCGGGAAGAAGTACAATGAGCAGTTCTTC
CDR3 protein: CASSPGKKYNEQFF

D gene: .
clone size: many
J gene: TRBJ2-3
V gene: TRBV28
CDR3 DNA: TGTGCCAGCAGTCTCTCGGACTATCCCATGATTGCAGATACGCAGTATTTT
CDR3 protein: CASSLSDYPMIADTQYF

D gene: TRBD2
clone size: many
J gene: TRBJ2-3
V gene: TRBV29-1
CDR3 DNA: TGCAGCGTTGAAGATCTAGCGGAGAGCACAGATACGCAGTATTTT
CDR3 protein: CSVEDLAESTDTQYF

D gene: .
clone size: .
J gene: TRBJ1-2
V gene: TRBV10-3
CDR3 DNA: TGTGCCATCAAGGGCTCGACGGTAGGCGGCTACACCTTC
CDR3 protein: CAIKGSTVGGYTF

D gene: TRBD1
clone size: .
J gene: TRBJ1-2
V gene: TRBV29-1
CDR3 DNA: TGCAGCGTCGTACGAGGGACAGGGGGCGAGGGCTATGGCTACACCTTC
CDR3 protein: CSVVRGTGGEGYGYTF

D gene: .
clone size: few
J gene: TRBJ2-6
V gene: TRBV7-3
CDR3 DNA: TGTGCCAGCAGCTCTCCCGCGGCTGGGGCCAACGTCCTGACTTTC
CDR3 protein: CASSSPAAGANVLTF

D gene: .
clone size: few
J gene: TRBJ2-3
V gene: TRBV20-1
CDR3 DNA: TGCAGTGCTAGAGATATGTCGCGTGGGCAGGGACCAGATACGCAGTATTTT
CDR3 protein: CSARDMSRGQGPDTQYF

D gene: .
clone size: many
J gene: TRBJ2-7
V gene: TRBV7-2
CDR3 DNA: TGTGCCAGCAGCTTTCTTAGCGCTAGCTCCTACGAGCAGTACTTC
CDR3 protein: CASSFLSASSYEQYF

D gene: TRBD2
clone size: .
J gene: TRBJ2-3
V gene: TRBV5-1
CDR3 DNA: TGCGCCAGCAGCTTGGTGCGGGGGGCTAACACAGATACGCAGTATTTT
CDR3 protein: CASSLVRGANTDTQYF

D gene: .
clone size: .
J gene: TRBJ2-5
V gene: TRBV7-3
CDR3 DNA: TGTGCCAGCAGCTTAAGATGCGGGGAGACCCAGTACTTC
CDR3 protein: CASSLRCGETQYF

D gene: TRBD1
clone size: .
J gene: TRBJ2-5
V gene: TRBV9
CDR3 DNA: TGTGCCAGCAGCGTAGGGGGGACAGGGCCAGAGACCCAGTACTTC
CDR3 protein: CASSVGGTGPETQYF

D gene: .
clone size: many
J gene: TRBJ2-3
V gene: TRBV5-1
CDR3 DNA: TGCGCCAGCAGCTTGGGCAGGGGCACAGATACGCAGTATTTT
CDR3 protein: CASSLGRGTDTQYF

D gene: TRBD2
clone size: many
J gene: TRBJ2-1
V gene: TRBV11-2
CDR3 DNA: TGTGCCAGCAGCTACCGGGGAGGGGCCTCCTACAATGAGCAGTTCTTC
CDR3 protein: CASSYRGGASYNEQFF

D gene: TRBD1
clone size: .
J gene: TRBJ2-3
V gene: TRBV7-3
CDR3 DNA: TGTGCCAGCAGCTTATCCCCTGGGACAGACACAGATACGCAGTATTTT
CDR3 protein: CASSLSPGTDTDTQYF

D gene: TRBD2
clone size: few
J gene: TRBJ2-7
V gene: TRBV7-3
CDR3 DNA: TGTGCCAGCAGCAAAGGGACTAGCGGGGGCGAGCAGTACTTC
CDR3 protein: CASSKGTSGGEQYF

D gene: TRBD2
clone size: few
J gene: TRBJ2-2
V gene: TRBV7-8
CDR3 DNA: TGTGCCAGCAGGACTAGCGGGGGGAACACCGGGGAGCTGTTTTTT
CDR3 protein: CASRTSGGNTGELFF

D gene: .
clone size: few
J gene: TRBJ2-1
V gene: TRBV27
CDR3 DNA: TGTGCCAGCAGTTCTTCCCCCGATTGGGATGAGCAGTTCTTC
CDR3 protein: CASSSSPDWDEQFF

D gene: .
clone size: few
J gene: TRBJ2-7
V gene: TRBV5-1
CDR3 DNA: TGCGCCAGCAGCTTCGACAGATTGTACGAGCAGTACTTC
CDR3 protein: CASSFDRLYEQYF

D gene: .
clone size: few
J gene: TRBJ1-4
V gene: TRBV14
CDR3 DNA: TGTGCCAGCAGCGAAGGGATAAAGGGCTCTAATGAAAAACTGTTTTTT
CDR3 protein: CASSEGIKGSNEKLFF

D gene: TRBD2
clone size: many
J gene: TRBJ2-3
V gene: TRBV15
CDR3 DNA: TGTGCCACCAGCAGAGATGGTCTAGCGGGGGGGCCGTTCACAGATACGCAGTATTTT
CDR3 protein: CATSRDGLAGGPFTDTQYF

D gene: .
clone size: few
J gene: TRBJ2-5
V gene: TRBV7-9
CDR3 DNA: TGTGCCAGCAGCTTAATCAGGAACCAAGAGACCCAGTACTTC
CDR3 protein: CASSLIRNQETQYF

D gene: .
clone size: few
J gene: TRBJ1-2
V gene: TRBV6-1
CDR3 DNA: TGTGCCAGCAGTGAAACACTGAACTATGGCTACACCTTC
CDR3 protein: CASSETLNYGYTF

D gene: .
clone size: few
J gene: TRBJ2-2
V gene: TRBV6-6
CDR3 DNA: TGTGCCAGCAGTTACTTGTCACCCGGGGAGCTGTTTTTT
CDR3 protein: CASSYLSPGELFF

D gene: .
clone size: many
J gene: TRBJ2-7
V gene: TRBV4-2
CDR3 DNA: TGTGCCAGCAGCCAGGATCACCGGACCTACGAGCAGTACTTC
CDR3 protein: CASSQDHRTYEQYF

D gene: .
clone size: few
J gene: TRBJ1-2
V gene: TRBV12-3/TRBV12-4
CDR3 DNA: TGTGCCAGCAGAACCTATTACAAAACGGGGGGCTACACCTTC
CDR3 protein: CASRTYYKTGGYTF

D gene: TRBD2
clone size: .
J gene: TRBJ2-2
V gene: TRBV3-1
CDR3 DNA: TGTGCCAGCAGCCAAGACAGCGGGAGGGGGGCCGGGGAGCTGTTTTTT
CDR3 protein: CASSQDSGRGAGELFF

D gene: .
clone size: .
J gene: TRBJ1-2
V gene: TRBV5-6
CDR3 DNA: TGTGCCAGCACCACGGGGCTTTATGGCTACACCTTC
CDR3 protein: CASTTGLYGYTF

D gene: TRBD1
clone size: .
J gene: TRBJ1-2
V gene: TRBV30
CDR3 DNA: TGTGCCTGGAGTGTACAAGAGACAGGGGCCTATGGCTACACCTTC
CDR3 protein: CAWSVQETGAYGYTF

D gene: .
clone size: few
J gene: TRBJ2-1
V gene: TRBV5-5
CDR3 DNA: TGTGCCAGCAGCTTGGGGCAGACCTCCTACAATGAGCAGTTCTTC
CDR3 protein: CASSLGQTSYNEQFF

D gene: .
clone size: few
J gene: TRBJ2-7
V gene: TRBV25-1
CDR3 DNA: TGTGCCAGCAGAGGACAGCTTCCTTCCTACGAGCAGTACTTC
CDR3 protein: CASRGQLPSYEQYF

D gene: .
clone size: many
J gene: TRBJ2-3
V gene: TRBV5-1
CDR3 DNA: TGCGCCAGCAGCTTGGCCACAACACAGGGTCTTGCAGATACGCAGTATTTT
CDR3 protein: CASSLATTQGLADTQYF

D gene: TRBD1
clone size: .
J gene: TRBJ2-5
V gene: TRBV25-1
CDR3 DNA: TGTGCCAGCAGAACGACAGGGGGGCGAGAGACCCAGTACTTC
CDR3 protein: CASRTTGGRETQYF

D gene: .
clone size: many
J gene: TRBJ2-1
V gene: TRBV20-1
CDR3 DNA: TGCAGTGCTAGGCGTGGCAGAGACAATGAGCAGTTCTTC
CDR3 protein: CSARRGRDNEQFF

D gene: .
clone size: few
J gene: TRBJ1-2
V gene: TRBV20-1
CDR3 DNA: TGCAGTGCTAGAGACGGCGCCCTAGGGGACTATGGCTACACCTTC
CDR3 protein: CSARDGALGDYGYTF

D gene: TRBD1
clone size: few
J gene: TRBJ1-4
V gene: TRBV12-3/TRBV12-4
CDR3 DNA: TGTGCCAGCAGGCCGGGACAGAGTGCAACTAATGAAAAACTGTTTTTT
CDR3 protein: CASRPGQSATNEKLFF

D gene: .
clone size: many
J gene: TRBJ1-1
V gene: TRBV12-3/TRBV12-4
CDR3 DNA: TGTGCCAGCAGTTTCGGATCCGGCAGGATGAACACTGAAGCTTTCTTT
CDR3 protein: CASSFGSGRMNTEAFF

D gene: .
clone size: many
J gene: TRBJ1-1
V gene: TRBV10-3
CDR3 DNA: TGTGCCATCAGAAGACAGGCCCCGGGCGGGGCTGAAGCTTTCTTT
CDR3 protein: CAIRRQAPGGAEAFF

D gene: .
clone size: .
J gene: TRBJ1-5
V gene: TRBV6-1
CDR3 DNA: TGTGCCAGCAGTCATTCCCGGGGGGGGGACAATCAGCCCCAGCATTTT
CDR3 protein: CASSHSRGGDNQPQHF

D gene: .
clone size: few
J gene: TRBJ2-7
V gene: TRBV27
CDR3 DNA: TGTGCCAGCAGTTACAGGGTTCCCCACTACGAGCAGTACTTC
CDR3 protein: CASSYRVPHYEQYF

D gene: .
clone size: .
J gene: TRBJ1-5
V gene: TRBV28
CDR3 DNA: TGTGCCAGCAAATTGACAGGACCCAATCAGCCCCAGCATTTT
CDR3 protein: CASKLTGPNQPQHF